Reported below is one TCR beta chain. Antigen specificity is unknown. Autoimmunity was present in every CD3G-deficient patient, worse in two. At testing, patients were 2 to 39 years old, with reduced naive and increased memory T-cell proportions. CD4+ cells were sorted into CD25-high CD127-low regulatory cells and CD25-low CD127-high conventional cells. The data are from a study of regulatory T cells. Primers: 52 TRBV forward and 13 TRBJ reverse. Assay used: immunoSEQ multiplex PCR; TCRdb lists only in-frame clones, some missing. The sample has over 25,000 clones; 93% are singletons. Germline CDR1 reads MDHEN; CDR2 reads SYDVKM. The CDR3 runs 14 residues. With 6 bases clipped from V and 4 bases from J, the junction kept 9 bases outside the gene matches. Broader study findings: In CD3G-deficient patients, conventional CD4+ T cells were enriched for hydrophobic CDR3 residues at positions 6 and 7. In patients, unique TRB V-J pairs were restricted and V/J usage skewed, especially in Tregs.

This sequence joins TRBV28 and TRBJ2-7, with 7 bases matching TRBD1. This TCR came from a child aged 2-9 years with CD3G deficiency. The sequencing input was conventional CD4+ T cells sorted from blood. The chain's CDR3 is CASSRQGRTYEQYF. CDR3 in DNA: TGTGCCAGCAGCCGACAGGGTCGTACGTACGAGCAGTACTTC.